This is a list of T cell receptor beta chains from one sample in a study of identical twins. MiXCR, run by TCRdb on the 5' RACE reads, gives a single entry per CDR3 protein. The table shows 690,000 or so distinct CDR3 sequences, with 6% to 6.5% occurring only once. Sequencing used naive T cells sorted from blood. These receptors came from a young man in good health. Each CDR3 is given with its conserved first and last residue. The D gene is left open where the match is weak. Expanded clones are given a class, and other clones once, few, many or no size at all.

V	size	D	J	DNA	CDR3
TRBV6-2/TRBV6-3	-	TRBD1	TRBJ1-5	TGTGCCAGCAGTTACTCTACTGACAGGGTGAGCAATCAGCCCCAGCATTTT	CASSYSTDRVSNQPQHF
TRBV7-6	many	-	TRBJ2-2	TGTGCCAGCAGCTCCTCCGGAGGGCAGGAGCTGTTTTTT	CASSSSGGQELFF
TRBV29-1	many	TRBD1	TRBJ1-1	TGCAGCGTTGTAAGGGGGCGAGGGACTGAAGCTTTCTTT	CSVVRGRGTEAFF
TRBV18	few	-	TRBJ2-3	TGTGCCAGCTCACCACTTCATCGGGATGTGCGAGATACGCAGTATTTT	CASSPLHRDVRDTQYF
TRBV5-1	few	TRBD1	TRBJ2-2	TGCGCCAGCAGCTTTCAACAGGGGGCGTCCACCGGGGAGCTGTTTTTT	CASSFQQGASTGELFF
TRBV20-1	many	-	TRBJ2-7	TGCAGTGCTAGAGATCTTCCCAGGGAAGAGGCCAAATATTACGAGCAGTACTTC	CSARDLPREEAKYYEQYF
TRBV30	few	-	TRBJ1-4	TGTGCCTGGAGTGTACAGGTCTCGGCGGAAAAACTGTTTTTT	CAWSVQVSAEKLFF
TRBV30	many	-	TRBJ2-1	TGTGCCTGGACAGGGTACGGCAATGAGCAGTTCTTC	CAWTGYGNEQFF
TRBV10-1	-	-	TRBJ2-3	TGCGCCAGCAACCAGCGGGCCCCTCGGGATACGCAGTATTTT	CASNQRAPRDTQYF
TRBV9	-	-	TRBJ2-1	TGTGCCAGCAGCGAGGGCCTTTACAATGAGCAGTTCTTC	CASSEGLYNEQFF
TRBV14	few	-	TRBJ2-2	TGTGCCAGCAGCCAAGGACTAGGGACCGGGGAGCTGTTTTTT	CASSQGLGTGELFF
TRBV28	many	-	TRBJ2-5	TGTGCCAGCAGTTTATTAGCATCGGCAGGTCAAGAGACCCAGTACTTC	CASSLLASAGQETQYF
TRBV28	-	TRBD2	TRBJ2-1	TGTGCCAGCAGACCCCCAGGCGGGGGGTACAATGAGCAGTTCTTC	CASRPPGGGYNEQFF
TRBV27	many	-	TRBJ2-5	TGTGCCAGCAGTTTGGGGCAGGGCGCCAGACAAGAGACCCAGTACTTC	CASSLGQGARQETQYF
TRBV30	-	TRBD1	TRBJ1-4	TGTGCCTGGCTGGGACAGCCTAATGAAAAACTGTTTTTT	CAWLGQPNEKLFF
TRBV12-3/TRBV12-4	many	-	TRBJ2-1	TGTGCCAGCAGTCCAATAGGCGAAGTCCGGCAGTTCTTC	CASSPIGEVRQFF
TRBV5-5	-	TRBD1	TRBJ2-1	TGTGCCAGCATCACGGCGCCGGGACAGGGCTACAATGAGCAGTTCTTC	CASITAPGQGYNEQFF
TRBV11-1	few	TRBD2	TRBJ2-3	TGTGCCAGCAGCTTAACAAGACTAGCGGGAGCTGTCACAGATACGCAGTATTTT	CASSLTRLAGAVTDTQYF
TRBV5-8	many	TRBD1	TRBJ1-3	TGTGCCAGCAGTCTCACAGGGGGCGGTGGAAACACCATATATTTT	CASSLTGGGGNTIYF
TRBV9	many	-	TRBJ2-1	TGTGCCAGCAGCGTAGACGGATACAATGAGCAGTTCTTC	CASSVDGYNEQFF
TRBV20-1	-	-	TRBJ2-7	TGCAGTGCTAGATCCGTATACGAGCAGTACTTC	CSARSVYEQYF
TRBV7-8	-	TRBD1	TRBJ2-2	TGTGCCAGCAGAGAGAGAACAGGGGCGAGCACCGGGGAGCTGTTTTTT	CASRERTGASTGELFF
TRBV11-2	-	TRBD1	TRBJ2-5	TGTGCCAGCAGCTGGCGGACAGGGAAAGAGACCCAGTACTTC	CASSWRTGKETQYF
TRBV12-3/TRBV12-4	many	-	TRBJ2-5	TGTGCCAGCAGCCCCCTGACAGGAGAGACCCAGTACTTC	CASSPLTGETQYF
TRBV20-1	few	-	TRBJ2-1	TGCAGTGCTGTGAGCGGGCATAGCTCCTACAATGAGCAGTTCTTC	CSAVSGHSSYNEQFF
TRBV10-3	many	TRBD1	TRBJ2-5	TGTGCCATCAGAGGGACAGGGGTTGAGGAGACCCAGTACTTC	CAIRGTGVEETQYF
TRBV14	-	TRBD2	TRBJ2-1	TGTGCCAGCAGCGCCCAGCGGGGGAGCTCCTACAATGAGCAGTTCTTC	CASSAQRGSSYNEQFF
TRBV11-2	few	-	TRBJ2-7	TGTGCCAGCAGCTCGCCCCCCGGGACGGGAGCGCCAAGGTCCTACGAGCAGTACTTC	CASSSPPGTGAPRSYEQYF
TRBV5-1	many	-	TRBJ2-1	TGCGCCAGCAGCTTGGCACAGGGAGGCTCCTACAATGAGCAGTTCTTC	CASSLAQGGSYNEQFF
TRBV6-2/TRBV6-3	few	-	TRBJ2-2	TGTGCCAGCAGTTTACCCCTAGGGGCGCACACCGGGGAGCTGTTTTTT	CASSLPLGAHTGELFF
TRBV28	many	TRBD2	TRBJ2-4	TGTGCCAGCAGTCCGGCTAGCGGTGGAAGAAACATTCAGTACTTC	CASSPASGGRNIQYF
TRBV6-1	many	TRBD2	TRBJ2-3	TGTGCCAGCAGTGAAGCGGGACTATTGGATACGCAGTATTTT	CASSEAGLLDTQYF
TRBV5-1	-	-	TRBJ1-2	TGCGCCAGCAGCTTGGCGGGTTGGGATGGCTACACCTTC	CASSLAGWDGYTF
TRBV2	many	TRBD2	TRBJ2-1	TGTGCCAGCTTAAGAAAGCGGGAGCTAGTAGATGAGCAGTTCTTC	CASLRKRELVDEQFF
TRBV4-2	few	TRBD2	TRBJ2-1	TGTGCCAGCAGCCACCAAGGCGGAGCGGGACCCATCTACAATGAGCAGTTCTTC	CASSHQGGAGPIYNEQFF